This T cell receptor (beta chain) derives from a study of CD8+ T cells in alopecia areata. Study results and limitations: Sharing of TCRs across patients appeared less clear than in mice, possibly for HLA-related reasons.

Sorting separated CD4+ and CD8+ T cells out of PBMCs. V lost 0 bases to trimming and J lost 7 bases; unmatched junction nucleotides: 3. Germline CDR1 and CDR2: SGHRS and YFSETQ. CDR3 length: 14 residues. Reverse transcription of extracted RNA yielded cDNA, which provided the sequencing template. Method: immunoSEQ multiplex PCR; TCRdb's copy keeps in-frame clones and lacks some. Of 100,000 to 150,000 clones listed, roughly 50% were seen once; the top ten hold over 9.5%. As regards this clone: Its antigen is undetermined.

Sequenced sample: NKG2D-low CD8+ T cells sorted from blood. The rearrangement joins TRBV5-1 to TRBJ1-5, with 8 bases that match TRBD1. This sequence was found in a human donor with alopecia areata. The CDR3 sequence is CASSLGTGRQPQHF. In nucleotides, the CDR3 is TGCGCCAGCAGCTTGGGGACAGGGCGGCAGCCCCAGCATTTT.